Following are 13 T cell receptor beta chains from one sample sequenced in a study of cytomegalovirus exposure and HLA in healthy donors. A multiplex PCR was run with 60 Vbeta primers and 13 Jbeta primers. Only in-frame clones appear in the TCRdb table, and some are missing; sequencing was by immunoSEQ multiplex PCR. The table includes roughly 150,000 clones, approximately 78% detected once. The material sequenced was PBMCs. Receptors originate from a male donor in good health and CMV-seronegative.

This chain uses TRBV5-6 with TRBJ1-2, with 8 bases fitting TRBD1. The CDR3 is 13 residues long. Germline V gene lookup returns CDR1 SGHDT and CDR2 YYEEEE. V lost 4 bases and J lost 4; bases outside the gene matches: 3. The CDR3 DNA sequence: TGTGCCAGCAGCCCACAGGGGGGCTATGGCTACACCTTC. Amino acids: CASSPQGGYGYTF.

This clone has a handful of counts. The gene calls are TRBV5-1 and TRBJ2-5; 8 bases map to TRBD1. J gave up 1 base and V 4 bases, and 3 bases lay outside the gene matches. In germline, CDR1 is SGHRS, CDR2 YFSETQ. The CDR3 is 14 residues long. Written as DNA, the CDR3 is TGCGCCAGCAGCCCCGGACAGGGCCAAGAGACCCAGTACTTC. Encoded protein: CASSPGQGQETQYF.

The V call is TRBV5-1, the J call TRBJ2-3, with D possibly being TRBD2 (6 bases). V dropped 1 base and J dropped 3 bases, with 9 bases sitting between them. CDR3 length: 14 residues. The germline V gene encodes CDR1 SGHRS and CDR2 YFSETQ. The CDR3 loop is CASSLSGETDTQYF. In nucleotides, the CDR3 is TGCGCCAGCAGCTTGTCGGGAGAGACAGATACGCAGTATTTT.

DNA for the CDR3: TGTGCCAGTAGTATCAACAGTGCTAGCACAGATACGCAGTATTTT. It specifies CASSINSASTDTQYF. The chain joins TRBV19 to TRBJ2-3; D remains unclear. V lost 3 bases to trimming and J lost 0 bases, with 10 bases between them. CDR1 and CDR2 from the germline V gene are LNHDA and SQIVND (reference sequence). The CDR3 has 15 residues.

About this clone itself: The same CDR3 also results from other DNA sequences found in this sample. CDR3 nucleotide sequence: TGTGCCAGCTCTCCGGGGAGCAATCAGCCCCAGCATTTT. Translation gives CASSPGSNQPQHF. This sequence joins TRBV18 and TRBJ1-5; D gene ambiguous. V was cut by 6 bases and J by 1 base, with 7 bases left in between. The CDR3 totals 13 residues. CDR1 KGHSH and CDR2 LQKENI come from the germline V gene.

The chain uses TRBV7-3 and TRBJ2-2; TRBD2 is a possible D gene (7 bases). There are 17 residues in the CDR3. V dropped 1 base and J dropped 4 bases, with 16 bases sitting between them. Germline lookup yields CDR1 SGHTA and CDR2 FQGTGA. CDR3 DNA sequence: TGTGCCAGCAGCTTAATGGGGGGGCTACCGCCCACCGGGGAGCTGTTTTTT. This encodes CASSLMGGLPPTGELFF.

This clone turned up a few times. The chain carries TRBV28 and TRBJ1-2, with 11 positions matching TRBD1. From germline, CDR1 is MDHEN and CDR2 SYDVKM. The junction had 7 bases not matched to a gene; V was cut back by 3 bases and J by 4 bases. The CDR3 loop spans 16 amino acids. The CDR3 is CASSFSGQGAGYGYTF. Written as DNA, the CDR3 is TGTGCCAGCAGTTTTTCCGGACAGGGGGCAGGCTATGGCTACACCTTC.

This clone was observed a handful of times. The chain uses TRBV6-5 and TRBJ2-7; TRBD1 aligns across 9 bases. The ends lost 5 bases at V and 3 bases at J; junction bases unmatched: 5. The CDR3 has 14 residues. The germline gives CDR1 MNHEY, CDR2 SVGAGI. The CDR3 DNA is TGTGCCAGCAGTGTCGGACAGGGGATCTACGAGCAGTACTTC. As protein: CASSVGQGIYEQYF.

The chain carries TRBV5-4 and TRBJ1-1; 8 nucleotides align to TRBD1. J gave up 1 base and V 4 bases, and 3 bases lay outside the gene matches. CDR3 length: 14 residues. In germline, CDR1 is SGHNT, CDR2 YYREEE (reference sequence). The CDR3 nucleotides read TGTGCCAGCAGCACCGGGACAGGGAACACTGAAGCTTTCTTT. It is translated as CASSTGTGNTEAFF.

This chain joins TRBV2 and TRBJ1-1; D possibly corresponds to TRBD1 (5 bases). Germline loops: CDR1 SNHLY, CDR2 FYNNEI. The CDR3 runs 12 residues. Trimming took off 7 bases at V and 0 bases at J, with 6 bases between the two ends. CDR3 coding DNA: TGTGCCAGCAAGGGGATGAACACTGAAGCTTTCTTT. Translation gives CASKGMNTEAFF.

The chain joins TRBV19 to TRBJ1-1, with TRBD1 identical over 10 bases. There are 14 residues in the CDR3. J gave up 4 bases and V 4 bases, and 3 bases lay outside the gene matches. CDR1 and CDR2 from the germline V gene are LNHDA and SQIVND (reference sequence). The CDR3 protein is CASSRRTGGTEAFF. CDR3 DNA: TGTGCCAGTAGTAGACGGACAGGGGGCACTGAAGCTTTCTTT.

In its sample, this clone was seen once. The chain is built from TRBV5-6 and TRBJ2-1, with no clear D. V gave up 2 bases and J gave up 4 bases, with 7 bases separating them. The CDR3 totals 13 residues. Germline V gene data show CDR1 as SGHDT and CDR2 as YYEEEE. The CDR3 region has the DNA TGTGCCAGCAGCTTCTCCAGATACAATGAGCAGTTCTTC. Translation: CASSFSRYNEQFF. The full variable domain, its missing parts supplied by reference TRBV5-6 and TRBJ2-1, is DAGVTQSPTHLIKTRGQQVTLRCSPKSGHDTVSWYQQALGQGPQFIFQYYEEEERQRGNFPDRFSGHQFPNYSSELNVNALLLGDSALYLCASSFSRYNEQFFGPGTRLTVL.

The chain is built from TRBV7-9 and TRBJ2-5; 15 nucleotides match TRBD2. The CDR3 length is 15 residues. Trimming cost V 3 bases and J 4 bases; bases outside gene matches: 0. CDR1 SEHNR and CDR2 FQNEAQ come from the germline V gene (reference sequence). DNA for the CDR3: TGTGCCAGCAGCTTGGGACTAGCGGGAGGAGAGACCCAGTACTTC. This encodes CASSLGLAGGETQYF.